Shown below are 3 T cell receptor beta chains from a single sample sequenced in a study of cytomegalovirus exposure and HLA in healthy donors. A multiplex PCR was run with 60 Vbeta primers and 13 Jbeta primers. Using immunoSEQ multiplex PCR, the repertoire was profiled, and TCRdb retains in-frame clones only, with some absent. The data show roughly 150,000 clones, more than 75% seen once. Sequenced input: PBMCs. The receptors were gathered from a man between 25 and 39 years old in good health and CMV-seropositive.

The chain recombines TRBV5-1 with TRBJ2-2, with TRBD2 identical over 16 bases. Looked up from germline, CDR1 is SGHRS and CDR2 is YFSETQ. The CDR3 consists of 17 residues. The ends lost 3 bases at V and 4 bases at J; junction bases unmatched: 3. The CDR3 region is CASSWGLAGGVTGELFF. The DNA for the CDR3 is TGCGCCAGCAGCTGGGGACTAGCGGGAGGGGTCACCGGGGAGCTGTTTTTT.

The rearrangement joins TRBV28 to TRBJ2-3; 8 bases match TRBD2. V dropped 8 bases and J dropped 0; count of bases not matched to a gene: 7. Germline V gene sequence: CDR1 MDHEN, CDR2 SYDVKM. The CDR3 has 15 residues. CDR3: CASAGAGASTDTQYF. DNA of the CDR3: TGTGCCAGCGCGGGAGCGGGAGCTAGCACAGATACGCAGTATTTT.

The rearrangement links TRBV29-1 to TRBJ2-3, with D possibly matching TRBD2 (5 bases). Trimming took off 0 bases at V and 6 bases at J, with 16 bases between the two ends. The CDR3 runs 15 residues. Germline CDR1 SQVTM, CDR2 ANQGSEA. The CDR3 here is CSVEDGLTFPDTQYF. CDR3 bases: TGCAGCGTTGAAGACGGACTGACATTTCCGGATACGCAGTATTTT.